The clone carrying this TCR beta chain appeared many times. The data were taken from a study of molecular identifiers for immune sequencing clone quantification. TCRdb itself ran the PCR reads through MiXCR, one entry per CDR3 protein. Here the sample spans about 630,000 distinct CDR3 sequences, 25% being singletons. V gave up 4 bases and J gave up 1 base, with 13 bases separating them. The CDR3 runs 15 residues. From germline, CDR1 is MGHRA and CDR2 YSYEKL. The V and J genes are TRBV4-1 and TRBJ1-1, with D maybe TRBD1 (5 bases). The sequence derives from a human donor in good health. Some libraries in this study had Jurkat cell RNA spiked in. The sequenced sample consisted of naive CD8+ T cells from blood, with Jurkat cell RNA spiked in. Indicated subset: FACS-sorted CD8+CD4-CCR7+CD45RA+ naive T cells. CDR3 region: CASSLNRQGNTEAFF. The CDR3 DNA sequence: TGCGCCAGCAGCCTTAACAGGCAGGGGAACACTGAAGCTTTCTTT.